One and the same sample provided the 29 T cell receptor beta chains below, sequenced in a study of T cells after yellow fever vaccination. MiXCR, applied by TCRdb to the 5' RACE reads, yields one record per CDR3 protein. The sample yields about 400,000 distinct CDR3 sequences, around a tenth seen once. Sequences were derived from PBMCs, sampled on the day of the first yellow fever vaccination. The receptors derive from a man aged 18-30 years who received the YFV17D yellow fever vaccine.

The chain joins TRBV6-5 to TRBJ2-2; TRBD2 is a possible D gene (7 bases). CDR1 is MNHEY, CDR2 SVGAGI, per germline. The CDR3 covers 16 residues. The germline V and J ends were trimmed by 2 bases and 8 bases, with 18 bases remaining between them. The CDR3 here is CASSYPLRGGSGELFF. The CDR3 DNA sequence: TGTGCCAGCAGTTACCCCCTGAGGGGGGGCTCGGGGGAGCTGTTTTTT.

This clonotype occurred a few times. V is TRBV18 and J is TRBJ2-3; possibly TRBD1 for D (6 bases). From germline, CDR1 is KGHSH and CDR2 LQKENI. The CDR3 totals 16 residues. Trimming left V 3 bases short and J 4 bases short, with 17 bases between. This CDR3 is CASSPPDSFGSDTQYF. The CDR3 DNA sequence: TGTGCCAGCTCACCCCCGGACAGCTTCGGTTCAGATACGCAGTATTTT.

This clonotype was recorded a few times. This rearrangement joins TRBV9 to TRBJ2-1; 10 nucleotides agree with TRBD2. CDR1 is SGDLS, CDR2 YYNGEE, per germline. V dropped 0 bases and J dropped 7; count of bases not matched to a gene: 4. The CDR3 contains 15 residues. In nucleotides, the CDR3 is TGTGCCAGCAGCGTAGGGGCTAGCGGGAGAAATGAGCAGTTCTTC. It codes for CASSVGASGRNEQFF.

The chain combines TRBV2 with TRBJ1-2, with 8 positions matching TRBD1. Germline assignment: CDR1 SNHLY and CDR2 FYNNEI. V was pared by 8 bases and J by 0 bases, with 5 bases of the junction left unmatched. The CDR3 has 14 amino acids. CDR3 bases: TGTGCCAGCTTCTTACAGGGGGCTAACTATGGCTACACCTTC. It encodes CASFLQGANYGYTF.

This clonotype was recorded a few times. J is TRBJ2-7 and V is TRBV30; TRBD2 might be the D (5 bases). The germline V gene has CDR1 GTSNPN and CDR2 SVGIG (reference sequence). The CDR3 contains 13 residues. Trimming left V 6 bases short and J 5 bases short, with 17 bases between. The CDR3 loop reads CACHFPAGDEQYF. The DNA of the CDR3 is TGTGCCTGCCACTTTCCCGCCGGGGACGAGCAGTACTTC.

The CDR3 region has the DNA TGTGCCAGCAGCCTTGGGGGCATGAACTATGGCTACACCTTC. Protein: CASSLGGMNYGYTF. V is TRBV7-2 and J is TRBJ1-2, with a weak D call TRBD1 (6 bases). Trimming left V 5 bases short and J 2 bases short, with 12 bases between. In germline, CDR1 is SGHTA, CDR2 FQGNSA. CDR3 size: 14 residues.

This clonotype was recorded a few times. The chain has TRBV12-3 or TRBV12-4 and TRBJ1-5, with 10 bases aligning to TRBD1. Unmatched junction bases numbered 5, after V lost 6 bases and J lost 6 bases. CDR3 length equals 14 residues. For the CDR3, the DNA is TGTGCCAGCAGCACCGGGACAGGGGTTCAGCCCCAGCATTTT. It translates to CASSTGTGVQPQHF.

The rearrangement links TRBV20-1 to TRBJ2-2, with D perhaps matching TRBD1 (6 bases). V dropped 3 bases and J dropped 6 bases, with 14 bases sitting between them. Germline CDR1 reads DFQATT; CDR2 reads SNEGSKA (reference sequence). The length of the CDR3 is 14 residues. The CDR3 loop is CSASVVHRAGELFF. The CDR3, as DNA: TGCAGTGCTAGTGTGGTTCACAGGGCCGGGGAGCTGTTTTTT.

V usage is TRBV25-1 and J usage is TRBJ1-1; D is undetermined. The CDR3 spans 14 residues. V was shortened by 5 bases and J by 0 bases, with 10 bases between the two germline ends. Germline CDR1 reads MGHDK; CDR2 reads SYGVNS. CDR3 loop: CASSPWAVNTEAFF. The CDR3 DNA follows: TGTGCCAGCAGTCCCTGGGCGGTGAACACTGAAGCTTTCTTT.

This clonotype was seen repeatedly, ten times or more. The CDR3 region is CASSLVGGADQPQHF. The CDR3, as DNA: TGTGCCAGCAGTTTAGTGGGCGGTGCGGATCAGCCCCAGCATTTT. The chain combines TRBV12-3 or TRBV12-4 with TRBJ1-5; no reliable D call. The CDR3 consists of 15 residues. The ends were cut back, 1 base at V and 5 bases at J, with 12 bases in the middle.

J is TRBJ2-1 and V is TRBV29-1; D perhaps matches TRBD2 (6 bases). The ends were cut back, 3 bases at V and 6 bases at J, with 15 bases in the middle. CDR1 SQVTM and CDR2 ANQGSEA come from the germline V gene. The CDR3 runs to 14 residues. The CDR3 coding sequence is TGCAGCGTTGACTTACGGGAGTCGGTCAATGAGCAGTTCTTC. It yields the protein CSVDLRESVNEQFF.

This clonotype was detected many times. The DNA for the CDR3 is TGCGCCAGCAGCTTGGCCGGGACAGGATGGAACACTGAAGCTTTCTTT. It specifies CASSLAGTGWNTEAFF. The chain links TRBV5-1 to TRBJ1-1; 8 bases align to TRBD1. The CDR3 has 16 residues. Germline V lookup: CDR1 SGHRS, CDR2 YFSETQ. The V gene end was trimmed by 0 bases and the J gene end by 1 base; junction bases not matched to a gene: 5.

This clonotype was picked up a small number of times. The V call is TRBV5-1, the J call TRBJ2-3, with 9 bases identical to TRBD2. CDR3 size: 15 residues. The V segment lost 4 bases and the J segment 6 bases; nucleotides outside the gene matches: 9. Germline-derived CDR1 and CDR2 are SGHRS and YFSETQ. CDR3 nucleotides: TGCGCCAGCAGCAAGACTAGCGGTTATGTCGATACGCAGTATTTT. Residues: CASSKTSGYVDTQYF.

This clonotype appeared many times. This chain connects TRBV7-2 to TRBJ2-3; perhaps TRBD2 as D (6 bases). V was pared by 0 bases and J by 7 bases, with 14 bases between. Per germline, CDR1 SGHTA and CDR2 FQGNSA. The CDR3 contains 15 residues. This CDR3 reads CASSLATRGKNTQYF. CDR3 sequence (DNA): TGTGCCAGCAGCTTAGCCACGCGGGGCAAAAATACGCAGTATTTT.

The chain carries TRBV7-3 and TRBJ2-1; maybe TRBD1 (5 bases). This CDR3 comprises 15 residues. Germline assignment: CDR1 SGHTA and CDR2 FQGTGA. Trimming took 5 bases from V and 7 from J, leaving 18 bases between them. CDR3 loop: CASSRGTGPWNEQFF. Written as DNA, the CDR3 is TGTGCCAGCAGCCGAGGCACAGGCCCATGGAATGAGCAGTTCTTC.

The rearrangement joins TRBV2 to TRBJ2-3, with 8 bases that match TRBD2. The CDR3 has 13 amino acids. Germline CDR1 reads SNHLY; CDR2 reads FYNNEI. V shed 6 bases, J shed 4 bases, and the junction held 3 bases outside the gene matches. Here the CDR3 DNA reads TGTGCCAGCAGGGGACTAGTGGCAGATACGCAGTATTTT. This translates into CASRGLVADTQYF.

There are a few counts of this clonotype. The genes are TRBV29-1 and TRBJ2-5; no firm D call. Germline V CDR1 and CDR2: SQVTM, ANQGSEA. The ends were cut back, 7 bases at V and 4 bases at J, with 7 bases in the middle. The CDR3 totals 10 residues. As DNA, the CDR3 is TGCAGCGCTACCATAGAGACCCAGTACTTC. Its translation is CSATIETQYF. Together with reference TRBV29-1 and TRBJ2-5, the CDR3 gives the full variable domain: SAVISQKPSRDICQRGTSLTIQCQVDSQVTMMFWYRQQPGQSLTLIATANQGSEATYESGFVIDKFPISRPNLTFSTLTVSNMSPEDSSIYLCSATIETQYFGPGTRLLVL.

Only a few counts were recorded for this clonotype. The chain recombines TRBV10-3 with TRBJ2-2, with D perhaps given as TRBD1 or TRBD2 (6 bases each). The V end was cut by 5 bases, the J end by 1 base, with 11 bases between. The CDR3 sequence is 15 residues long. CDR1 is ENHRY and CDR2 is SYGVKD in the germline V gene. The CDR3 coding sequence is TGTGCCATCAGTTCGCGGGACAAGAACACCGGGGAGCTGTTTTTT. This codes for CAISSRDKNTGELFF.

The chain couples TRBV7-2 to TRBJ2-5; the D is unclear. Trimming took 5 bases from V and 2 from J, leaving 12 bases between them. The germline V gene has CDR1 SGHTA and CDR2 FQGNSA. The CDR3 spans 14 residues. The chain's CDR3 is CASSIPNRQETQYF. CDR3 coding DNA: TGTGCCAGCAGCATACCAAATCGGCAAGAGACCCAGTACTTC.

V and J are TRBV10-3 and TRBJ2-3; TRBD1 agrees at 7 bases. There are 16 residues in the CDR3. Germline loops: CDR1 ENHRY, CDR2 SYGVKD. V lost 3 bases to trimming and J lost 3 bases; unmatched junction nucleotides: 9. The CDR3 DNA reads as TGTGCCATCAGTGAACCACAGGGGTGGTTGACAGATACGCAGTATTTT. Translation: CAISEPQGWLTDTQYF.

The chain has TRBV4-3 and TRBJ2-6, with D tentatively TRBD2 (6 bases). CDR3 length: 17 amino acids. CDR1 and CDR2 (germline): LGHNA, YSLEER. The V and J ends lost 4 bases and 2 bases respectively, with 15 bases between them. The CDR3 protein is CASSLELGLPGANVLTF. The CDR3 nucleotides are TGCGCCAGCAGCCTGGAACTGGGACTTCCTGGGGCCAACGTCCTGACTTTC.

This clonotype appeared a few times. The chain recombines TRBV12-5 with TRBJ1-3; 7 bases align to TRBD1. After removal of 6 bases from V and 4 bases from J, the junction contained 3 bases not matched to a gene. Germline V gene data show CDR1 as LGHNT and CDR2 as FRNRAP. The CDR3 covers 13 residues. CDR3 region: CASGGDRGNTIYF. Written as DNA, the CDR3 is TGTGCTAGTGGCGGGGACAGAGGAAACACCATATATTTT.

Here the CDR3 reads CASSLEALRAQYF. CDR3 nucleotides: TGTGCCAGCAGCTTAGAGGCCCTAAGGGCGCAGTATTTT. V usage is TRBV7-8 and J usage is TRBJ2-3; no clear D gene. CDR3 length: 13 amino acids. CDR1 SGHVS and CDR2 FQNEAQ come from the germline V gene. V lost 1 base, J lost 10 bases, and 12 bases lay in between. The whole variable domain, remainder taken from reference TRBV7-8 and TRBJ2-3, is GAGVSQSPRYKVAKRGQDVALRCDPISGHVSLFWYQQALGQGPEFLTYFQNEAQLDKSGLPSDRFFAERPEGSVSTLKIQRTQQEDSAVYLCASSLEALRAQYFGPGTRLTVL.

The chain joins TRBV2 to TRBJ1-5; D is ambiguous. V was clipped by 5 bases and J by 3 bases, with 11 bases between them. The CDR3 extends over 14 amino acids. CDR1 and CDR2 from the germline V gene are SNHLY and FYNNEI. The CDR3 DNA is TGTGCCAGCAGTCTGATGGGGTCCAATCAGCCCCAGCATTTT. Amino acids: CASSLMGSNQPQHF.

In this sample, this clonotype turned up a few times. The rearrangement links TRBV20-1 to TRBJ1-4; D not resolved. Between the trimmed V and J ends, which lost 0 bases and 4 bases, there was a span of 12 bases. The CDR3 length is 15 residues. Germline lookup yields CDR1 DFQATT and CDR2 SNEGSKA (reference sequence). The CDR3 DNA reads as TGCAGTGCTAGAGATTGGTCAGCCCTTAATGAAAAACTGTTTTTT. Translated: CSARDWSALNEKLFF.

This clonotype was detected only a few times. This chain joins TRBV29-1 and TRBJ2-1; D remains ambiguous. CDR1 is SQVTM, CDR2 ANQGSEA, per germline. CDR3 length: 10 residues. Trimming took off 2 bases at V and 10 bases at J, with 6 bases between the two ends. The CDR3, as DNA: TGCAGCGTTGAATTTTACGAGCAGTTCTTC. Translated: CSVEFYEQFF.

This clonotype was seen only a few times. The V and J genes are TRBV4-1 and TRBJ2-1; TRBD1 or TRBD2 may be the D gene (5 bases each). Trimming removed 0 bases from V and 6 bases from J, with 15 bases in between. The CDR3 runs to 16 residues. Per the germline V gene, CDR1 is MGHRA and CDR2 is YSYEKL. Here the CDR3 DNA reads TGCGCCAGCAGCCAAGAGGGACCCGCGTGGGGCAATGAGCAGTTCTTC. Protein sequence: CASSQEGPAWGNEQFF.

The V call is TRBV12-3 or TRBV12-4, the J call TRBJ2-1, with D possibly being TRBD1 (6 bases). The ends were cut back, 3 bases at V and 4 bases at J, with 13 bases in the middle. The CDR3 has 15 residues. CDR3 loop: CASSLGASFYNEQFF. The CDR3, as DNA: TGTGCCAGCAGTTTGGGGGCGTCCTTTTACAATGAGCAGTTCTTC.

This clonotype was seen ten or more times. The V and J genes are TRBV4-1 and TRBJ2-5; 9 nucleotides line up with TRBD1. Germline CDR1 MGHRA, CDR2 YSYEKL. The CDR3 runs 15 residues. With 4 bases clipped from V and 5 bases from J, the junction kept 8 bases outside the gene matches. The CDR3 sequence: CASSREQGAWETQYF. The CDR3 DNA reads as TGCGCCAGCAGCCGAGAACAGGGGGCATGGGAGACCCAGTACTTC.